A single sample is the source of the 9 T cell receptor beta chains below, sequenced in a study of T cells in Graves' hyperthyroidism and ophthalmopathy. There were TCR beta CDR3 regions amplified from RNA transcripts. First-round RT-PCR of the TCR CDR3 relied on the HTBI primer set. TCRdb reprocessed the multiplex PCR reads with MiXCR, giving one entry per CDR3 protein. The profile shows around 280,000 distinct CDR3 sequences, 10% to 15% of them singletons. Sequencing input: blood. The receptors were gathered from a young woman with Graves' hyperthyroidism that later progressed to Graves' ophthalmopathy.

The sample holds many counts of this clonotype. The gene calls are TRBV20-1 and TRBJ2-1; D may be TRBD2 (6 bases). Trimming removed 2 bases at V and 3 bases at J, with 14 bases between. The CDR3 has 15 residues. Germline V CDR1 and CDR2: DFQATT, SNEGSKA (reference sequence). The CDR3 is CSARTRVGSYNEQFF. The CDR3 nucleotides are TGCAGTGCTAGAACCCGGGTCGGGAGCTACAATGAGCAGTTCTTC.

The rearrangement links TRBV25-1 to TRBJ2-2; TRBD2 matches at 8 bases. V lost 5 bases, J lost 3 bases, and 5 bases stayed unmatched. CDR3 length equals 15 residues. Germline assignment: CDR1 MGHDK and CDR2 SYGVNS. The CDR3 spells CASSQGREDTGELFF. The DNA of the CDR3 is TGTGCCAGCAGTCAGGGGCGGGAGGACACCGGGGAGCTGTTTTTT.

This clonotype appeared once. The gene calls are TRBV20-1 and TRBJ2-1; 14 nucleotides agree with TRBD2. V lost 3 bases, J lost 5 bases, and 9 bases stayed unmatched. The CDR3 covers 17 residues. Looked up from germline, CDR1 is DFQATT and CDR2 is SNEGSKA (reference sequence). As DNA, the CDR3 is TGCAGTGCTAGGGGTGGACTAGCGGGAGGTCTCGACAATGAGCAGTTCTTC. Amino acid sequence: CSARGGLAGGLDNEQFF.

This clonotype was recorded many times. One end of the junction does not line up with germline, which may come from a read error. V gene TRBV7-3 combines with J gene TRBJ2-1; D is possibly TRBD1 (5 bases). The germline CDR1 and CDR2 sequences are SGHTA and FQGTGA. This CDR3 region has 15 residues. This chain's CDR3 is CASANPLLPDNEQFF. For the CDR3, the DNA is TGTGCCAGCGCCAACCCCCTGTTACCGGACAATGAACAGTTCTTC.

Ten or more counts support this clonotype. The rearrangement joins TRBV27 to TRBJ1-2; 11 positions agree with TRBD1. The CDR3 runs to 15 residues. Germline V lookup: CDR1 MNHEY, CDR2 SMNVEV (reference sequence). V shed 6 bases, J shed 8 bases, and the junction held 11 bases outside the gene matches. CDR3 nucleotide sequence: TGTGCCAGCAGCTTCTCCCGGACAGGGGGCTTGGGCTACACCTTC. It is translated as CASSFSRTGGLGYTF.

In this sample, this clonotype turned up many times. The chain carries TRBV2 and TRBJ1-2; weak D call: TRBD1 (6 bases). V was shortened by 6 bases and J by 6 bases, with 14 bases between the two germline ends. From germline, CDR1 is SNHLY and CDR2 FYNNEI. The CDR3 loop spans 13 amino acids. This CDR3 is CASSQMTGDGYTF. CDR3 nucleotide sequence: TGTGCCAGCAGCCAAATGACAGGTGATGGCTACACCTTC.

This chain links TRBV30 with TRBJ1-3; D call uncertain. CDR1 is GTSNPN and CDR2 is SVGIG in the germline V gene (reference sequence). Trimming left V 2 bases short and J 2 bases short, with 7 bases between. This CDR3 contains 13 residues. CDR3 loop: CAWSQGPGNTIYF. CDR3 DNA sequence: TGTGCCTGGAGTCAAGGCCCTGGAAACACCATATATTTT.

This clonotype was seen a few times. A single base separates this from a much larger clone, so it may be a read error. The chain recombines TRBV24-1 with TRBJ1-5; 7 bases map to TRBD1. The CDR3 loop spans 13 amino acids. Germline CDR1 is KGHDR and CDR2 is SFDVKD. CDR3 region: CATNDFTGEPQHF. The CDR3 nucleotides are TGTGCCACCAATGATTTCACAGGGGAGCCCCAGCATTTT.

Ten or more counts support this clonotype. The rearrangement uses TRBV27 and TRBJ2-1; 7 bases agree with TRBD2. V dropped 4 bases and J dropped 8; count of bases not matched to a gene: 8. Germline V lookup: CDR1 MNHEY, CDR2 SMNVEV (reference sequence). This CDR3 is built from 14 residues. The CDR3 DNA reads TGTGCCAGCAGTTACTATAGGCGGGAGTATGAGCAGTTCTTC. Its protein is CASSYYRREYEQFF.